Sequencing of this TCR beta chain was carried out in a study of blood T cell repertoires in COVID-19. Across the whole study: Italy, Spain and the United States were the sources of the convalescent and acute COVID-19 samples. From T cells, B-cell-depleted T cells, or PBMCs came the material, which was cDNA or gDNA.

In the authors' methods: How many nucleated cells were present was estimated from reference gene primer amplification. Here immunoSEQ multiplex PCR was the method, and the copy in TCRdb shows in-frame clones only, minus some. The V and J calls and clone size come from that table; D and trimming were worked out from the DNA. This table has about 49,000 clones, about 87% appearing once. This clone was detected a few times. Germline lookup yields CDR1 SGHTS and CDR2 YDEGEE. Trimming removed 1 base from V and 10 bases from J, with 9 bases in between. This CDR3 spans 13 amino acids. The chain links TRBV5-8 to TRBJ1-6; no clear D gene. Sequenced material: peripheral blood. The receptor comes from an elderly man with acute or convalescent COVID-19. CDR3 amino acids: CASSLSQFSPLHF. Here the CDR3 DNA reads TGTGCCAGCAGCTTGTCGCAGTTCTCACCCCTCCACTTT.